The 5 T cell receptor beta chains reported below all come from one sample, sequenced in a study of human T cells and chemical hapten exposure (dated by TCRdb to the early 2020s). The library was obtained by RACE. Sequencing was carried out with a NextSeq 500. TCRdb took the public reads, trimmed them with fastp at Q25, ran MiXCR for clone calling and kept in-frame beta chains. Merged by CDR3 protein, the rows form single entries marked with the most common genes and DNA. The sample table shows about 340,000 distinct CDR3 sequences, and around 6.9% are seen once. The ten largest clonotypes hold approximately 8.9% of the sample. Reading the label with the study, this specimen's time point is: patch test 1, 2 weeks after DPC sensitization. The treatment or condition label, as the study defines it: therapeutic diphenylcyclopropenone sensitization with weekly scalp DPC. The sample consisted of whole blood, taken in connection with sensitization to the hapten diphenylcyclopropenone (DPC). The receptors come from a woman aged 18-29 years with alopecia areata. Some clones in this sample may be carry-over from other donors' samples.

In nucleotides, the CDR3 is TGTGCCAGCAGTTGGACTAGCGGGATAACCTACAATGAGCAGTTCTTC. Its translation: CASSWTSGITYNEQFF. This chain uses TRBV6-5 with TRBJ2-1, with TRBD2 identical over 12 bases. Germline CDR1 and CDR2: MNHEY and SVGAGI. V trimming: 4 bases; J trimming: 2 bases; junction bases outside the gene matches: 3. The CDR3 covers 16 residues.

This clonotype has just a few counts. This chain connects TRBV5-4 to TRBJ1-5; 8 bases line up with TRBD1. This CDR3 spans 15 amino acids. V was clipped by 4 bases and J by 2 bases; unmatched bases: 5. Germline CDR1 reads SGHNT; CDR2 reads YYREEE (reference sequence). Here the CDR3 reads CASSRDRGGNQPQHF. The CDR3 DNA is TGTGCCAGCAGCCGCGACAGGGGAGGCAATCAGCCCCAGCATTTT.

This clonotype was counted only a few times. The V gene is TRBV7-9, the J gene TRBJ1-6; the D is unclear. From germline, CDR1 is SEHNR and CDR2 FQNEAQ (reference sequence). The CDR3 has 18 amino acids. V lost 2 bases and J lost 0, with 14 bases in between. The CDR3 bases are TGTGCCAGCAGCTTACGCGGGGATGGTAGCTCCTATAATTCACCCCTCCACTTT. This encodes CASSLRGDGSSYNSPLHF.

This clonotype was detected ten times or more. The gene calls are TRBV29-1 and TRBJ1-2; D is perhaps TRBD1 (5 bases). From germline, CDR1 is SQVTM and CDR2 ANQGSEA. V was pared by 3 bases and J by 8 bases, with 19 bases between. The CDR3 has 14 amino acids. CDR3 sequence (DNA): TGCAGCGTTGACAGGGATCTACTCACCTTCGGCTACACCTTC. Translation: CSVDRDLLTFGYTF.

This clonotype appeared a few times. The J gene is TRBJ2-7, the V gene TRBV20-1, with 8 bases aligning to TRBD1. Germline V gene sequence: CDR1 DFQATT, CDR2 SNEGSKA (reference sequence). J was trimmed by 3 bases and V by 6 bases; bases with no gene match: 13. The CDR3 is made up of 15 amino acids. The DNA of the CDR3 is TGCAGTGCCGGCGGGACAGGCGGCTTTATCTACGAGCAGTACTTC. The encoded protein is CSAGGTGGFIYEQYF.